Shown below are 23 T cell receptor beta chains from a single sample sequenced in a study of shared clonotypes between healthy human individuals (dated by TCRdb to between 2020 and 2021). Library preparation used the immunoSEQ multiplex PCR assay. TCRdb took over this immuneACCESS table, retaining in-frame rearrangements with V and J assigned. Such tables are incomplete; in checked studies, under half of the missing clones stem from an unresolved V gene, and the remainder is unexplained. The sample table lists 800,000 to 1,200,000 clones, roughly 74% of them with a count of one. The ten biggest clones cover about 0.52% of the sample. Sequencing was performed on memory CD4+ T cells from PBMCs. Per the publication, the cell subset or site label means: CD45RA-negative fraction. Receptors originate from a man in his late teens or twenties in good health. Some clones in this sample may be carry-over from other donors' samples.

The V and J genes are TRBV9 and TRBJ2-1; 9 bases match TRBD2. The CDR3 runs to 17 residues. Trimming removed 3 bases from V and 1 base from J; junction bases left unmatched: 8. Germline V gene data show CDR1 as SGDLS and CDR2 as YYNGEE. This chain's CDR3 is CASSGGSGSGSYNEQFF. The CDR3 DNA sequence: TGTGCCAGCAGCGGTGGTAGCGGGAGTGGTTCCTACAATGAGCAGTTCTTC.

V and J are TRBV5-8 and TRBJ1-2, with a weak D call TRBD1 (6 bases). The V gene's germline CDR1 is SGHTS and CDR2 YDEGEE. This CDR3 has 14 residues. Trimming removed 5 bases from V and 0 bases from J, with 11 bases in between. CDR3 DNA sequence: TGTGCCAGCAGAGACAGGAGAACTAACTATGGCTACACCTTC. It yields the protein CASRDRRTNYGYTF.

The CDR3 nucleotides read TGTGCCATCGGGCAAATGAACACTGAAGCTTTCTTT. It encodes CAIGQMNTEAFF. This chain uses TRBV10-3 with TRBJ1-1; D remains unclear. The CDR3 loop spans 12 amino acids. Trimming shortened V by 8 bases and J by 0 bases, and 7 bases separated the two germline ends. The germline V gene encodes CDR1 ENHRY and CDR2 SYGVKD.

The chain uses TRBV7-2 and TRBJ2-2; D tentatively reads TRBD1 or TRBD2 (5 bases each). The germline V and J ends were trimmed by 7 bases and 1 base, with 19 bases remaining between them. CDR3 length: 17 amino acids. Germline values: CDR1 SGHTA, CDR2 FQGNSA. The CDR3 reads CASTHPPGTRNTGELFF. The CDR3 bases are TGTGCCAGCACCCACCCGCCTGGGACCAGGAACACCGGGGAGCTGTTTTTT.

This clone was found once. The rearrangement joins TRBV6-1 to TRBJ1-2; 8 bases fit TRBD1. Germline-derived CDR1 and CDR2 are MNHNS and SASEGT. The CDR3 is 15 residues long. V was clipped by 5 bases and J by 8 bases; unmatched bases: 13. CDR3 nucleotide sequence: TGTGCCAGCAGTATTTACGGACAGGGCACCTGGGGCTACACCTTC. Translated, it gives CASSIYGQGTWGYTF.

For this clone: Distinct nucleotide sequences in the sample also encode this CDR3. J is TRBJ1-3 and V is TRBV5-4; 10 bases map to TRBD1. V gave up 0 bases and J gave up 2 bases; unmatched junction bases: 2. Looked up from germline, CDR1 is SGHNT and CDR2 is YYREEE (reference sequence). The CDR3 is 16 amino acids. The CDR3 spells CASSLAGTGAGNTIYF. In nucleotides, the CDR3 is TGTGCCAGCAGCTTGGCGGGGACAGGGGCTGGAAACACCATATATTTT.

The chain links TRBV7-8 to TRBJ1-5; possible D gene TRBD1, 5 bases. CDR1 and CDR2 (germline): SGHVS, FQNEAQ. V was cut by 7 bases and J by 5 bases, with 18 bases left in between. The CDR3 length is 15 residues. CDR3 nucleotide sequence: TGTGCCAGCACCCGGGATGGGGGAAGTTATCAGCCCCAGCATTTT. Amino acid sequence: CASTRDGGSYQPQHF.

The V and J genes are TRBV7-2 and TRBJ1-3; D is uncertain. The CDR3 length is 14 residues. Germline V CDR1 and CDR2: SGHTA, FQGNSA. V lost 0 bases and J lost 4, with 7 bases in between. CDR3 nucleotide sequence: TGTGCCAGCAGCTTAGCGCAAGGGGGAAACACCATATATTTT. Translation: CASSLAQGGNTIYF.

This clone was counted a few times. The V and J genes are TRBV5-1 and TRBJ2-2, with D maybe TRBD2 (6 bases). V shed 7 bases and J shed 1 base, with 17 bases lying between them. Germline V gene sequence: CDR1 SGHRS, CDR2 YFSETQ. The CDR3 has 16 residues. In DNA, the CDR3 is TGCGCCAGCGGACCCCCGGGACTTCGGAACACCGGGGAGCTGTTTTTT. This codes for CASGPPGLRNTGELFF.

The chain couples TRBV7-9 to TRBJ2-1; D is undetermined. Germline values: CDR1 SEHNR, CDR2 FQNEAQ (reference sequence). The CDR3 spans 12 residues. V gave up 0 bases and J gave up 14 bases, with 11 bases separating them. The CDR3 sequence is CASSLADSEEFF. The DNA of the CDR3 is TGTGCCAGCAGCTTAGCAGACTCGGAAGAGTTCTTC.

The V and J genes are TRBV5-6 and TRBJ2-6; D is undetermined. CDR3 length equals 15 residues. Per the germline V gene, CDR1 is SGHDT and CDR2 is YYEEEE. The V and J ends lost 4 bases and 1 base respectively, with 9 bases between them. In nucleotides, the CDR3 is TGTGCCAGCAGCCCCTCAGGTTCTGGGGCCAACGTCCTGACTTTC. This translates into CASSPSGSGANVLTF.

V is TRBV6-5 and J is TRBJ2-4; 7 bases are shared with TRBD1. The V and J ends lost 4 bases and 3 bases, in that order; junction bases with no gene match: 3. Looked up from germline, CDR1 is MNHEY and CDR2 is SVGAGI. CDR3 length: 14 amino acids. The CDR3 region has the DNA TGTGCCAGCAGTTCCCGGGACAGCAAAAACATTCAGTACTTC. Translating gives CASSSRDSKNIQYF.

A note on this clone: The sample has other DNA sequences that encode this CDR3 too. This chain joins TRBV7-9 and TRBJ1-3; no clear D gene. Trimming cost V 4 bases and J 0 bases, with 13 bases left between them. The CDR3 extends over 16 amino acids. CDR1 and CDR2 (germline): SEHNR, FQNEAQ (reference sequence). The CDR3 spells CASSYQGLFSGNTIYF. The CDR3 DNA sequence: TGTGCCAGCAGCTATCAAGGACTGTTCTCTGGAAACACCATATATTTT.

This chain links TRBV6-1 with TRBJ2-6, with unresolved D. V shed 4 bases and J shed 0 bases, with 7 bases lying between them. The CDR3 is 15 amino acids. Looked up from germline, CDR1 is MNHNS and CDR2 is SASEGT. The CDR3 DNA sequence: TGTGCCAGCAGTGTCTGGAACTCTGGGGCCAACGTCCTGACTTTC. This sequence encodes CASSVWNSGANVLTF.

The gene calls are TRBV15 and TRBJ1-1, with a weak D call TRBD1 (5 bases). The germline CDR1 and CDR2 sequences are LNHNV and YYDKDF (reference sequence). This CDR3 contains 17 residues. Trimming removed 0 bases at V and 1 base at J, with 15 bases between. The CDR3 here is CATSRETFDRGNTEAFF. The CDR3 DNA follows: TGTGCCACCAGCAGAGAAACCTTCGATAGGGGGAACACTGAAGCTTTCTTT.

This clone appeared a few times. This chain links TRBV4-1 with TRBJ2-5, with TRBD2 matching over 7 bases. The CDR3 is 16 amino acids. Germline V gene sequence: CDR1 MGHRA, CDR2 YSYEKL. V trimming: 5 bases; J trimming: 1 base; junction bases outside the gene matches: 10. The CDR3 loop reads CASSKGHSGGQETQYF. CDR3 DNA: TGCGCCAGCAGCAAAGGACACTCGGGGGGCCAAGAGACCCAGTACTTC.

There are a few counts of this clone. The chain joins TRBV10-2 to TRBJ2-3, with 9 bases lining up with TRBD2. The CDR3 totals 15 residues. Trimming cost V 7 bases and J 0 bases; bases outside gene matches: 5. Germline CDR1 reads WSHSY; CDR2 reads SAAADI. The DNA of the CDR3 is TGCGCCAGCACTCTGACTAGCGGTAGCACAGATACGCAGTATTTT. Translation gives CASTLTSGSTDTQYF.

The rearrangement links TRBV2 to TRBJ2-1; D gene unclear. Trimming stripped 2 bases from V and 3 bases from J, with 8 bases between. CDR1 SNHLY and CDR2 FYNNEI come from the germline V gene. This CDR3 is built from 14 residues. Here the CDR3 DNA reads TGTGCCAGCAGTGAATGGAGTGGCTACAATGAGCAGTTCTTC. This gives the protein CASSEWSGYNEQFF.

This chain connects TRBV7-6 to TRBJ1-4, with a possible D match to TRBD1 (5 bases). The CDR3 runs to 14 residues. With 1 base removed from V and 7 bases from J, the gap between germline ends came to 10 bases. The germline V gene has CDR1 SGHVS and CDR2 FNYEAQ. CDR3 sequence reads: CASSLGGAFEKLFF. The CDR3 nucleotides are TGTGCCAGCAGCTTAGGAGGGGCGTTTGAAAAACTGTTTTTT.

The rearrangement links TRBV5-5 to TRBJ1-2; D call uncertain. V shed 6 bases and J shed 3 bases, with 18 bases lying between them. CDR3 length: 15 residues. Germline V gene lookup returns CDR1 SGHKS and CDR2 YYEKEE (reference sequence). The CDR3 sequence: CASTRVGGTDYGYTF. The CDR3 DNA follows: TGTGCCAGCACCCGTGTAGGAGGTACGGACTATGGCTACACCTTC.

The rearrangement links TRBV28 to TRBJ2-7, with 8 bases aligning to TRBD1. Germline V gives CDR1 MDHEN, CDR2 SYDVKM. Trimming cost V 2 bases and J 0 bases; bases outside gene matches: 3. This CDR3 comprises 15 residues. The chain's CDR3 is CASSLPGQVSYEQYF. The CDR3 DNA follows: TGTGCCAGCAGTTTACCGGGACAGGTCTCCTACGAGCAGTACTTC. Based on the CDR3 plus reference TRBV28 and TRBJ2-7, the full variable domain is DVKVTQSSRYLVKRTGEKVFLECVQDMDHENMFWYRQDPGLGLRLIYFSYDVKMKEKGDIPEGYSVSREKKERFSLILESASTNQTSMYLCASSLPGQVSYEQYFGPGTRLTVT.

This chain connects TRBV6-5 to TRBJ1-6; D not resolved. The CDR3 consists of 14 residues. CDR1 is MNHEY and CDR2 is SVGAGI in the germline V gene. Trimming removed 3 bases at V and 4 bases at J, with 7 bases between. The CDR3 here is CASSYGGYNSPLHF. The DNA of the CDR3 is TGTGCCAGCAGTTATGGCGGTTATAATTCACCCCTCCACTTT.

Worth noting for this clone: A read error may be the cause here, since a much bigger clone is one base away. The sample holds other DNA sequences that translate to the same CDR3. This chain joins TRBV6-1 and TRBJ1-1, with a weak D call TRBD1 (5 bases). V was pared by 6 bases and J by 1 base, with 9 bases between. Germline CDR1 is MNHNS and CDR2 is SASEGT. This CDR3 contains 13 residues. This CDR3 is CASSTQGNTEAFF. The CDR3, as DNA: TGTGCCAGCAGCACCCAGGGGAACACTGAAGCTTTCTTT.